Included here is one T cell receptor (beta chain) sequence, with context. As yet, its antigen is unknown. How the authors handled the data: Out-of-frame sequences were removed, leaving 2 million to 2.5 million distinct TCRbeta sequences. Only in-frame clones appear in the TCRdb table, and some are missing; sequencing was by immunoSEQ multiplex PCR. V and J calls and clone size are as listed in that table; D and trimming were resolved from the DNA. In the table there are 48,000 or so clones, around four fifths of which are singletons. Single viable CD3+CD4+CD8-CD45RO+ cells were sorted as the memory CD4+ T cells. The sample originates from a study of memory CD4+ T cells and cytomegalovirus serostatus. Study summary: Donors were healthy Belgian adults, 8 to 10 CMV seropositive and 24 seronegative. Findings and caveats of the study: The CMV-associated TCR signature appears largely within the CD4+ memory repertoire.

The receptor was derived from an adult in good health and CMV-seronegative. The sequencing input was memory CD4+ T cells from blood.

The CDR3 DNA reads as TGCGCCAGCAGCTTGGGGACTAGCGGAAGAGGTTCCGAGCAGTACTTC. Its protein product is CASSLGTSGRGSEQYF. The V call is TRBV5-1, the J call TRBJ2-7, with 10 positions matching TRBD2. Germline lookup yields CDR1 SGHRS and CDR2 YFSETQ. V shed 0 bases and J 6 bases; nucleotides not matched to a gene: 9. The CDR3 extends over 16 amino acids. Using reference TRBV5-1 and TRBJ2-7 for the parts outside the CDR3, the full variable domain is KAGVTQTPRYLIKTRGQQVTLSCSPISGHRSVSWYQQTPGQGLQFLFEYFSETQRNKGNFPGRFSGRQFSNSRSEMNVSTLELGDSALYLCASSLGTSGRGSEQYFGPGTRLTVT.